The 30 T cell receptor beta chains reported below all come from one sample, sequenced in a study of shared clonotypes between healthy human individuals. The protocol was immunoSEQ multiplex PCR, while the TCRdb copy is restricted to in-frame clones and leaves out a portion. The sample contains over a million clones, over 95% of which appear only once. The sequencing sample was made of naive CD4+ T cells sorted from blood. Subset in this sample: CD45RA+ positively selected. The receptors originated from a man aged 25-45 years in good health.

The rearrangement links TRBV4-1 to TRBJ1-1; D uncertain. The ends were cut back, 0 bases at V and 2 bases at J, with 22 bases in the middle. The CDR3 loop spans 19 amino acids. Per the germline V gene, CDR1 is MGHRA and CDR2 is YSYEKL. CDR3 bases: TGCGCCAGCAGCCAAGACCCCGTCCGAGTTGGGCAGACAAACACTGAAGCTTTCTTT. Protein sequence: CASSQDPVRVGQTNTEAFF.

This chain links TRBV5-6 with TRBJ2-5; TRBD1 is a possible D gene (6 bases). CDR1 and CDR2 from the germline V gene are SGHDT and YYEEEE. The V gene lost 5 bases and the J gene lost 5 bases, with 19 bases spanning the gap. The CDR3 extends over 15 amino acids. The CDR3 DNA follows: TGTGCCAGCAGTCAATTTGACAGGCTCTTGGAGACCCAGTACTTC. This codes for CASSQFDRLLETQYF. Together with reference TRBV5-6 and TRBJ2-5, the CDR3 gives the full variable domain: DAGVTQSPTHLIKTRGQQVTLRCSPKSGHDTVSWYQQALGQGPQFIFQYYEEEERQRGNFPDRFSGHQFPNYSSELNVNALLLGDSALYLCASSQFDRLLETQYFGPGTRLLVL.

The chain is built from TRBV5-1 and TRBJ2-6; D is unresolved. The CDR3 spans 16 residues. Germline-derived CDR1 and CDR2 are SGHRS and YFSETQ. The V and J ends lost 0 bases and 1 base respectively, with 8 bases between them. In DNA, the CDR3 is TGCGCCAGCAGCTTGGTGGAACGGTCTGGGGCCAACGTCCTGACTTTC. Translation: CASSLVERSGANVLTF. The full variable domain, completed using reference TRBV5-1 and TRBJ2-6, is KAGVTQTPRYLIKTRGQQVTLSCSPISGHRSVSWYQQTPGQGLQFLFEYFSETQRNKGNFPGRFSGRQFSNSRSEMNVSTLELGDSALYLCASSLVERSGANVLTFGAGSRLTVL.

The chain has TRBV7-2 and TRBJ1-2; D unclear. The V end was cut by 1 base, the J end by 0 bases, with 9 bases between. Germline-derived CDR1 and CDR2 are SGHTA and FQGNSA. The CDR3 spans 15 residues. The CDR3 nucleotides read TGTGCCAGCAGCTTAGTTCCCGGCACTAACTATGGCTACACCTTC. This sequence encodes CASSLVPGTNYGYTF.

The chain is built from TRBV10-1 and TRBJ1-1; no definite D call. The CDR3 loop spans 11 amino acids. Trimming left V 4 bases short and J 4 bases short, with 4 bases between. Germline V gives CDR1 WNHNN, CDR2 SYGVQD (reference sequence). CDR3 in amino acids: CASSGGTEAFF. The CDR3 region has the DNA TGCGCCAGCAGTGGAGGCACTGAAGCTTTCTTT.

The chain recombines TRBV18 with TRBJ2-7; possibly TRBD1 for D (5 bases). There are 14 residues in the CDR3. Germline values: CDR1 KGHSH, CDR2 LQKENI. Trimming cost V 8 bases and J 0 bases, with 14 bases left between them. The CDR3 protein is CASAPQGISYEQYF. DNA of the CDR3: TGTGCCAGCGCGCCTCAGGGAATCTCCTACGAGCAGTACTTC.

The CDR3 reads CASSSLAESVWSYNEQFF. Written as DNA, the CDR3 is TGTGCCAGCAGCTCGCTAGCGGAAAGTGTATGGTCCTACAATGAGCAGTTCTTC. V usage is TRBV7-9 and J usage is TRBJ2-1; 7 positions agree with TRBD2. Losses at the gene ends were 4 bases for V and 1 base for J; bases not matched to a gene: 13. This CDR3 spans 18 amino acids. Germline V gene sequence: CDR1 SEHNR, CDR2 FQNEAQ (reference sequence).

The chain carries TRBV7-2 and TRBJ2-1; 9 bases fit TRBD2. The CDR3 totals 18 residues. Trimming cost V 1 base and J 7 bases; bases outside gene matches: 14. CDR1 is SGHTA and CDR2 is FQGNSA in the germline V gene. The CDR3: CASSLVGGGLAGFNEQFF. In nucleotides, the CDR3 is TGTGCCAGCAGCTTAGTAGGCGGCGGTCTAGCGGGATTTAATGAGCAGTTCTTC. Full variable domain (missing parts from reference TRBV7-2 and TRBJ2-1): GAGVSQSPSNKVTEKGKDVELRCDPISGHTALYWYRQSLGQGLEFLIYFQGNSAPDKSGLPSDRFSAERTGGSVSTLTIQRTQQEDSAVYLCASSLVGGGLAGFNEQFFGPGTRLTVL.

The chain couples TRBV6-5 to TRBJ2-1; 10 nucleotides align to TRBD2. Germline loops: CDR1 MNHEY, CDR2 SVGAGI. The trim removed 4 bases at V and 7 bases at J, leaving 7 bases unmatched. There are 15 residues in the CDR3. The chain's CDR3 is CASSSRTSGENEQFF. The CDR3 nucleotides read TGTGCCAGCAGTTCCCGGACTAGCGGTGAGAATGAGCAGTTCTTC.

The gene calls are TRBV7-2 and TRBJ2-5, with D possibly TRBD2 on 6 matching bases. The germline V gene encodes CDR1 SGHTA and CDR2 FQGNSA. There are 15 residues in the CDR3. V was pared by 4 bases and J by 7 bases, with 19 bases between. CDR3 sequence: CASSSGPDYLVTQYF. In DNA, the CDR3 is TGTGCCAGCAGCTCCGGCCCGGACTACCTCGTGACCCAGTACTTC.

The chain links TRBV28 to TRBJ1-2, with D tentatively TRBD1 (6 bases). The CDR3 has 13 amino acids. V was pared by 6 bases and J by 5 bases, with 13 bases between. CDR1 and CDR2 (germline): MDHEN, SYDVKM. The CDR3 protein is CASRRDTPYGYTF. The CDR3, as DNA: TGTGCCAGCAGGCGGGACACTCCTTATGGCTACACCTTC.

The chain has TRBV7-9 and TRBJ1-3; no firm D call. CDR1 SEHNR and CDR2 FQNEAQ come from the germline V gene (reference sequence). This CDR3 is built from 14 residues. The ends were cut back, 1 base at V and 1 base at J, with 5 bases in the middle. DNA for the CDR3: TGTGCCAGCAGCTTAGTAGGGTCTGGAAACACCATATATTTT. Translated, it gives CASSLVGSGNTIYF.

The J gene is TRBJ1-4, the V gene TRBV28, with D tentatively TRBD1 (6 bases). Germline lookup yields CDR1 MDHEN and CDR2 SYDVKM. The CDR3 totals 14 residues. V shed 5 bases and J shed 7 bases, with 14 bases lying between them. CDR3 DNA sequence: TGTGCCAGCAGTCCCGGGGGCCCGGCTGAAAAACTGTTTTTT. Translated, it gives CASSPGGPAEKLFF.

The chain carries TRBV30 and TRBJ2-7, with D possibly matching TRBD2 (5 bases). Germline values: CDR1 GTSNPN, CDR2 SVGIG (reference sequence). This CDR3 region has 11 residues. Deletions cut 0 bases from V and 6 bases from J, with 6 bases between. The CDR3: CAWSVGSEQYF. The CDR3 nucleotides read TGTGCCTGGAGTGTGGGGAGCGAGCAGTACTTC.

As regards this clone: The same CDR3 arises from other DNA sequences in this sample as well. The V gene is TRBV12-5, the J gene TRBJ2-6; the D is unclear. CDR3 size: 13 residues. The germline CDR1 and CDR2 sequences are LGHNT and FRNRAP. The V end lost 2 bases, the J end lost 4 bases, and 3 bases lay between the germline ends. This CDR3 is CASGLSGANVLTF. Here the CDR3 DNA reads TGTGCTAGTGGTTTGTCAGGGGCCAACGTCCTGACTTTC.

V and J are TRBV10-2 and TRBJ1-1, with D unclear. V was trimmed by 8 bases and J by 1 base, leaving 14 bases between them. CDR1 is WSHSY and CDR2 is SAAADI in the germline V gene. This CDR3 is built from 14 residues. The CDR3 nucleotides are TGCGCCAGCTCATTACTTCGCCCGAACACTGAAGCTTTCTTT. Protein: CASSLLRPNTEAFF.

J is TRBJ2-1 and V is TRBV27; 12 bases align to TRBD1. CDR3 length: 15 residues. V shed 4 bases, J shed 8 bases, and the junction held 6 bases outside the gene matches. CDR1 MNHEY and CDR2 SMNVEV come from the germline V gene (reference sequence). The CDR3 DNA follows: TGTGCCAGCAGTTACCGGGACAGGGGGCAGGATGAGCAGTTCTTC. This sequence encodes CASSYRDRGQDEQFF.

The CDR3 nucleotides are TGTGCCAGCAGCGACAACCCGACACAGGGGTCTGGGGCCAACGTCCTGACTTTC. Translation gives CASSDNPTQGSGANVLTF. This chain joins TRBV9 and TRBJ2-6; 7 positions match TRBD1. From germline, CDR1 is SGDLS and CDR2 YYNGEE. The junction had 10 bases not matched to a gene; V was cut back by 3 bases and J by 1 base. The CDR3 is 18 amino acids.

The rearrangement links TRBV18 to TRBJ2-1; possibly TRBD2 for D (6 bases). Trimming removed 2 bases at V and 4 bases at J, with 15 bases between. Germline V CDR1 and CDR2: KGHSH, LQKENI. The CDR3 contains 16 residues. Here the CDR3 reads CASSPTGDLRYNEQFF. Here the CDR3 DNA reads TGTGCCAGCTCACCAACGGGAGATCTTAGATACAATGAGCAGTTCTTC.

As DNA, the CDR3 is TGTGCCAGCAGTTTCGGGACTAGCGCGAACACCGGGGAGCTGTTTTTT. This encodes CASSFGTSANTGELFF. This chain uses TRBV27 with TRBJ2-2, with TRBD2 identical over 10 bases. Looked up from germline, CDR1 is MNHEY and CDR2 is SMNVEV (reference sequence). V shed 3 bases, J shed 0 bases, and the junction held 1 base outside the gene matches. CDR3 size: 16 residues.

The CDR3 DNA follows: TGTGCCAGCAGCCCCGTAGGAAATACGCAGTATTTT. Its protein is CASSPVGNTQYF. The chain carries TRBV7-9 and TRBJ2-3; D is unresolved. The CDR3 is made up of 12 amino acids. V gave up 5 bases and J gave up 7 bases, with 10 bases separating them. Looked up from germline, CDR1 is SEHNR and CDR2 is FQNEAQ (reference sequence). Filled out from reference TRBV7-9 and TRBJ2-3, the complete variable domain reads DTGVSQNPRHKITKRGQNVTFRCDPISEHNRLYWYRQTLGQGPEFLTYFQNEAQLEKSRLLSDRFSAERPKGSFSTLEIQRTEQGDSAMYLCASSPVGNTQYFGPGTRLTVL.

This clone appeared a single time. The chain carries TRBV7-9 and TRBJ2-1; maybe TRBD1 (6 bases). The V end lost 1 base, the J end lost 13 bases, and 20 bases lay between the germline ends. CDR1 and CDR2 (germline): SEHNR, FQNEAQ (reference sequence). This CDR3 spans 15 amino acids. CDR3 DNA: TGTGCCAGCAGCTTAGGGGACCTTACTTCCAGGGGTCAGTTCTTC. Translated: CASSLGDLTSRGQFF.

The chain couples TRBV6-1 to TRBJ1-5; maybe TRBD1 (5 bases). Germline V gene lookup returns CDR1 MNHNS and CDR2 SASEGT. The CDR3 totals 11 residues. Trimming left V 2 bases short and J 16 bases short, with 12 bases between. As DNA, the CDR3 is TGTGCCAGCAGTGAATGGGGACCCTTACATTTT. It is translated as CASSEWGPLHF.

The rearrangement links TRBV5-5 to TRBJ2-4; the D gene is possibly TRBD1 (6 bases). Deletions cut 4 bases from V and 3 bases from J, with 14 bases between. The length of the CDR3 is 15 residues. Per the germline V gene, CDR1 is SGHKS and CDR2 is YYEKEE (reference sequence). The CDR3 is CASSRTGTIKNIQYF. The CDR3 DNA follows: TGTGCCAGCAGCCGGACCGGGACAATCAAAAACATTCAGTACTTC.

V and J are TRBV2 and TRBJ2-6; no reliable D call. Germline V gene sequence: CDR1 SNHLY, CDR2 FYNNEI. CDR3 length equals 14 residues. V was clipped by 3 bases and J by 4 bases, with 7 bases between them. Here the CDR3 DNA reads TGTGCCAGCAGTGACACAGCCGGGGCCAACGTCCTGACTTTC. This translates into CASSDTAGANVLTF.

Of note for this clone: The sample has other DNA sequences that encode this CDR3 too. V gene TRBV15 combines with J gene TRBJ2-5; D gene unclear. Germline-derived CDR1 and CDR2 are LNHNV and YYDKDF (reference sequence). The CDR3 loop spans 11 amino acids. V gave up 0 bases and J gave up 8 bases, with 4 bases separating them. CDR3 in amino acids: CATSREETQYF. The DNA for the CDR3 is TGTGCCACCAGCAGAGAGGAAACCCAGTACTTC.

CDR3: CASSYWASGRLPDTQYF. The CDR3 DNA is TGCGCCAGCAGCTATTGGGCTAGCGGGAGGTTACCAGATACGCAGTATTTT. V and J are TRBV5-1 and TRBJ2-3, with 11 bases lining up with TRBD2. Germline V CDR1 and CDR2: SGHRS, YFSETQ. This CDR3 has 17 amino acids. V was pared by 3 bases and J by 4 bases, with 10 bases of the junction left unmatched.

In its sample, this clone was seen once. V and J are TRBV5-1 and TRBJ1-1; no reliable D call. The length of the CDR3 is 14 residues. V lost 3 bases, J lost 4 bases, and 13 bases lay in between. The germline V gene has CDR1 SGHRS and CDR2 YFSETQ. The CDR3 coding sequence is TGCGCCAGCAGCTCAGCGGATGTAGGCACTGAAGCTTTCTTT. It codes for CASSSADVGTEAFF.

J is TRBJ2-1 and V is TRBV29-1; either TRBD1 or TRBD2 may supply D (6 bases each). Per germline, CDR1 SQVTM and CDR2 ANQGSEA. V gave up 2 bases and J gave up 4 bases, with 15 bases separating them. The CDR3 spans 15 residues. CDR3 protein: CSVEYSGAVYNEQFF. The CDR3 nucleotides are TGCAGCGTTGAATATTCGGGGGCCGTATACAATGAGCAGTTCTTC.

The chain recombines TRBV9 with TRBJ2-3; D is possibly TRBD2 (5 bases). This CDR3 comprises 15 residues. CDR1 is SGDLS, CDR2 YYNGEE, per germline. The V gene lost 3 bases and the J gene lost 0 bases, with 11 bases spanning the gap. The CDR3 nucleotides read TGTGCCAGCAGCGCCTCGGGGAGTAGCACAGATACGCAGTATTTT. It translates to CASSASGSSTDTQYF.